This TCR beta chain is drawn from a study of T cell responses to AZD1222 COVID-19 vaccine. Study overall: Recipients boosted at about 4 weeks or about 12 weeks are pooled.

CDR1 is MNHEY and CDR2 is SMNVEV in the germline V gene (reference sequence). CDR3 length equals 13 residues. Between the trimmed V and J ends, which lost 5 bases and 3 bases, there was a span of 8 bases. As to this clone: The antigen is undetermined.

Study results and caveats: Sampled repertoires all dated from after the peak T cell response.

Using immunoSEQ multiplex PCR, the repertoire was profiled, and TCRdb retains in-frame clones only, with some absent. The table shows roughly 190,000 clones, with 80% to 95% occurring only once. This sequence originates from an adult in good health. The chain combines TRBV27 with TRBJ1-5; D is unclear. The sequences come from peripheral blood, collected on day 0 of AZD1222 vaccination. CDR3 sequence reads: CASSPPPNQPQHF. CDR3 DNA: TGTGCCAGCAGTCCTCCCCCCAATCAGCCCCAGCATTTT.